One and the same sample provided the 21 T cell receptor beta chains below, sequenced in a study of OX40 agonist ivuxolimab in advanced cancers. Clones were read by immunoSEQ multiplex PCR, and TCRdb kept only the in-frame ones, dropping some. The repertoire holds under 90,000 clones, with approximately 85% as singletons. This sample comprised CD4+ or CD8+ T cells sorted from blood, obtained in a trial of the OX40 agonist ivuxolimab. The origin of the receptors is an adult with an advanced solid tumor such as melanoma, head and neck, liver or kidney cancer.

CDR3 protein: CASSLGVTGNTIYF. The DNA for the CDR3 is TGTGCCAGCAGTTTGGGAGTGACTGGAAACACCATATATTTT. The chain couples TRBV28 to TRBJ1-3; no clear D gene. Germline V gives CDR1 MDHEN, CDR2 SYDVKM. Trimming removed 3 bases at V and 2 bases at J, with 8 bases between. The CDR3 spans 14 residues.

This chain uses TRBV11-2 with TRBJ2-5, with 8 bases aligning to TRBD1. Germline V gene lookup returns CDR1 SGHAT and CDR2 FQNNGV. This CDR3 has 16 amino acids. V dropped 1 base and J dropped 7; count of bases not matched to a gene: 11. The CDR3 DNA follows: TGTGCCAGCAGCTTAGGGGCCGCGGACAGGGTGGCGACCCAGTACTTC. It encodes CASSLGAADRVATQYF.

This chain connects TRBV21-1 to TRBJ2-4; the table's D call of TRBD1 was not tested on the DNA. TRBV21-1 represents a pseudogene. The CDR3 is 15 amino acids. The CDR3 reads CASSRTGGTKNIQYF. The CDR3 DNA is TGTGCCAGCAGTCGGACAGGGGGAACCAAAAACATTCAGTACTTC.

This chain joins TRBV18 and TRBJ2-7, with a tentative D call TRBD1 (6 bases). Trimming shortened V by 3 bases and J by 5 bases, and 17 bases separated the two germline ends. The CDR3 runs 15 residues. Germline CDR1 KGHSH, CDR2 LQKENI. For the CDR3, the DNA is TGTGCCAGCTCACCTTTGGACAGCCACCTGGACGAGCAGTACTTC. Its translation: CASSPLDSHLDEQYF.

V and J are TRBV7-9 and TRBJ2-3; D not resolved. Germline assignment: CDR1 SEHNR and CDR2 FQNEAQ (reference sequence). The ends were cut back, 1 base at V and 0 bases at J, with 5 bases in the middle. This CDR3 is 14 amino acids long. DNA of the CDR3: TGTGCCAGCAGCTTAGGACTCAGCACAGATACGCAGTATTTT. Translating it yields CASSLGLSTDTQYF. The whole variable domain, remainder taken from reference TRBV7-9 and TRBJ2-3, is DTGVSQNPRHKITKRGQNVTFRCDPISEHNRLYWYRQTLGQGPEFLTYFQNEAQLEKSRLLSDRFSAERPKGSFSTLEIQRTEQGDSAMYLCASSLGLSTDTQYFGPGTRLTVL.

This clone was picked up a small number of times. This chain connects TRBV7-8 to TRBJ2-5; the D is unclear. The CDR3 consists of 15 residues. V was pared by 1 base and J by 3 bases, with 12 bases between. Germline V lookup: CDR1 SGHVS, CDR2 FQNEAQ. The CDR3 sequence: CASSLEFQFEETQYF. The CDR3 DNA is TGTGCCAGCAGCTTAGAATTTCAGTTTGAAGAGACCCAGTACTTC.

The rearrangement joins TRBV6-5 to TRBJ2-7; D gene uncertain. The CDR3 has 12 amino acids. Per germline, CDR1 MNHEY and CDR2 SVGAGI. V lost 5 bases and J lost 3, with 8 bases in between. This CDR3 reads CASSPRSYEQYF. CDR3 nucleotide sequence: TGTGCCAGCAGTCCGCGGAGCTACGAGCAGTACTTC.

The V call is TRBV2, the J call TRBJ2-7; 15 nucleotides agree with TRBD2. Germline V gene sequence: CDR1 SNHLY, CDR2 FYNNEI. This CDR3 is 19 amino acids long. Germline trimming cut 6 bases from V and 5 bases from J; bases unmatched to any gene: 17. CDR3 DNA: TGTGCCAGCAGCCCTCGTTCGGCCGGGACTAGCGGGGGGTGGAACGAGCAGTACGTC. It translates to CASSPRSAGTSGGWNEQYV.

This clone was seen once. This sequence joins TRBV18 and TRBJ2-3; D uncertain. There are 14 residues in the CDR3. Between the trimmed V and J ends, which lost 2 bases and 5 bases, there was a span of 11 bases. The germline CDR1 and CDR2 sequences are KGHSH and LQKENI. In DNA, the CDR3 is TGTGCCAGCTCACCAACGGACGCCGGAGATACGCAGTATTTT. Protein product: CASSPTDAGDTQYF.

V and J are TRBV6-5 and TRBJ2-2; perhaps TRBD2 as D (5 bases). The CDR3 spans 15 residues. V was trimmed by 2 bases and J by 4 bases, leaving 11 bases between them. Per germline, CDR1 MNHEY and CDR2 SVGAGI. CDR3 sequence: CASSYGRAGTGELFF. The CDR3 DNA is TGTGCCAGCAGTTACGGTCGGGCGGGCACCGGGGAGCTGTTTTTT.

The chain employs TRBV11-1 and TRBJ1-1, with D tentatively TRBD1 (6 bases). Trimming stripped 7 bases from V and 5 bases from J, with 14 bases between. The germline gives CDR1 SGHAT, CDR2 FQDESV (reference sequence). CDR3 size: 13 residues. The CDR3 sequence: CASIQQGGTEAFF. Here the CDR3 DNA reads TGTGCCAGCATACAACAGGGAGGGACTGAAGCTTTCTTT.

The rearrangement joins TRBV5-1 to TRBJ2-2; TRBD2 is a possible D gene (6 bases). This CDR3 has 16 residues. Per germline, CDR1 SGHRS and CDR2 YFSETQ. Trimming shortened V by 0 bases and J by 5 bases, and 14 bases separated the two germline ends. The CDR3 loop is CASSLDLGGRTGELFF. CDR3 DNA sequence: TGCGCCAGCAGCTTGGATCTCGGGGGTAGGACCGGGGAGCTGTTTTTT. Combining the CDR3 with reference TRBV5-1 and TRBJ2-2 gives the whole variable domain KAGVTQTPRYLIKTRGQQVTLSCSPISGHRSVSWYQQTPGQGLQFLFEYFSETQRNKGNFPGRFSGRQFSNSRSEMNVSTLELGDSALYLCASSLDLGGRTGELFFGEGSRLTVL.

The genes are TRBV7-2 and TRBJ2-3; 14 bases are a match to TRBD2. CDR1 SGHTA and CDR2 FQGNSA come from the germline V gene. The CDR3 consists of 16 residues. The trim removed 5 bases at V and 5 bases at J, leaving 6 bases unmatched. The CDR3 loop is CASSRGTSGRVDTQYF. The CDR3 DNA is TGTGCCAGCAGCCGGGGGACTAGCGGGAGAGTAGATACGCAGTATTTT. Full variable domain (outside the CDR3, taken from reference TRBV7-2 and TRBJ2-3): GAGVSQSPSNKVTEKGKDVELRCDPISGHTALYWYRQSLGQGLEFLIYFQGNSAPDKSGLPSDRFSAERTGGSVSTLTIQRTQQEDSAVYLCASSRGTSGRVDTQYFGPGTRLTVL.

This chain uses TRBV11-2 with TRBJ2-3; tentatively, D is TRBD1 (5 bases). V dropped 1 base and J dropped 5 bases, with 10 bases sitting between them. The CDR3 is 14 amino acids. Germline V gene lookup returns CDR1 SGHAT and CDR2 FQNNGV. The CDR3, as DNA: TGTGCCAGCAGCTTAGTCCAGGGCGGAGATACGCAGTATTTT. Amino acid sequence: CASSLVQGGDTQYF.

The rearrangement links TRBV5-1 to TRBJ2-2; 8 positions agree with TRBD1. The CDR3 covers 17 residues. V gave up 7 bases and J gave up 5 bases; unmatched junction bases: 16. Germline CDR1 SGHRS, CDR2 YFSETQ. This chain's CDR3 is CASSSYSGQGGTGELFF. The CDR3 DNA reads as TGCGCCAGCTCCTCCTACTCCGGACAGGGCGGAACCGGGGAGCTGTTTTTT.

The V gene is TRBV6-4, the J gene TRBJ2-1, with D perhaps matching TRBD2 (6 bases). The CDR3 runs 15 residues. Trimming stripped 4 bases from V and 4 bases from J, with 14 bases between. Germline loops: CDR1 MRHNA, CDR2 SNTAGT. The CDR3 region has the DNA TGTGCCAGCAGTGTGTATGCGGGATCGTACAATGAGCAGTTCTTC. Its translation is CASSVYAGSYNEQFF.

This rearrangement joins TRBV7-2 to TRBJ2-7, with D tentatively TRBD1 (6 bases). The germline V and J ends were trimmed by 1 base and 9 bases, with 16 bases remaining between them. The CDR3 spans 14 residues. Germline-derived CDR1 and CDR2 are SGHTA and FQGNSA. The CDR3 DNA sequence: TGTGCCAGCAGCTTAGGTTCCCAAGGGGGTGTGCAGTACGTC. Its protein product is CASSLGSQGGVQYV.

J is TRBJ1-1 and V is TRBV5-1; tentatively, D is TRBD1 (6 bases). Germline V gene data show CDR1 as SGHRS and CDR2 as YFSETQ. CDR3 length: 14 residues. Trimming pared 2 bases from V and 4 bases from J, leaving 12 bases between. CDR3 in DNA: TGCGCCAGCAGCTTAAGAACAGGGCTCACTGAAGCTTTCTTT. Translated: CASSLRTGLTEAFF. The variable domain in full, with the rest retrieved from reference TRBV5-1 and TRBJ1-1, is KAGVTQTPRYLIKTRGQQVTLSCSPISGHRSVSWYQQTPGQGLQFLFEYFSETQRNKGNFPGRFSGRQFSNSRSEMNVSTLELGDSALYLCASSLRTGLTEAFFGQGTRLTVV.

The V call is TRBV19, the J call TRBJ1-1; TRBD1 is a possible D gene (5 bases). This CDR3 comprises 12 residues. Germline CDR1 reads LNHDA; CDR2 reads SQIVND (reference sequence). The ends were cut back, 7 bases at V and 8 bases at J, with 14 bases in the middle. The CDR3 nucleotides read TGTGCCAGTAACGGGGACCAAATAGAAGCTTTCTTT. It translates to CASNGDQIEAFF.

The chain couples TRBV7-9 to TRBJ2-2; D unclear. The germline V gene encodes CDR1 SEHNR and CDR2 FQNEAQ (reference sequence). The CDR3 sequence is 16 residues long. The V end lost 5 bases, the J end lost 3 bases, and 16 bases lay between the germline ends. Here the CDR3 reads CASSLLGVRDTGELFF. DNA for the CDR3: TGTGCCAGCAGCCTACTTGGGGTCCGGGACACCGGGGAGCTGTTTTTT.

V is TRBV9 and J is TRBJ2-1; TRBD2 agrees at 12 bases. V gave up 3 bases and J gave up 9 bases; unmatched junction bases: 7. Germline loops: CDR1 SGDLS, CDR2 YYNGEE. The CDR3 extends over 15 amino acids. CDR3 sequence: CASSARLAGDPEQFF. CDR3 sequence (DNA): TGTGCCAGCAGCGCAAGACTAGCGGGGGACCCTGAGCAGTTCTTC.